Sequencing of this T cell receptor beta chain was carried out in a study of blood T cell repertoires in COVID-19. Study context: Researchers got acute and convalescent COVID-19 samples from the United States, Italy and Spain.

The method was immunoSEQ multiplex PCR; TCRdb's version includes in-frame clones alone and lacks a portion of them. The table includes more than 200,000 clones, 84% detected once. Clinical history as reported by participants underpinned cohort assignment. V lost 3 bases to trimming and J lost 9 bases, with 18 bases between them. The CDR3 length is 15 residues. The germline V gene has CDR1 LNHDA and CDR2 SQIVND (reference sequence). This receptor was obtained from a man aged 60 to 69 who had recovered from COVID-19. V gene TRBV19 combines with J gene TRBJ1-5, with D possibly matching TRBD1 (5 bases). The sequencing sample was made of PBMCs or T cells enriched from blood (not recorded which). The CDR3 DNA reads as TGTGCCAGTAGTATGAATGGGGGAGGGGTTTCGCCCCAGCATTTT. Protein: CASSMNGGGVSPQHF.